This is a list of T cell receptor beta chains from one sample in a study of OX40 agonist ivuxolimab in advanced cancers. The method was immunoSEQ multiplex PCR; TCRdb's version includes in-frame clones alone and lacks a portion of them. The data show approximately 82,000 clones, about nine tenths seen once. The specimen was CD4+ or CD8+ T cells sorted from blood, collected in a trial of the OX40 agonist ivuxolimab. These receptors all come from an adult with an advanced solid tumor such as melanoma, head and neck, liver or kidney cancer. The conserved cysteine and the conserved F or W are not part of the CDR3 here. Fields, in order: CDR3 protein, V gene, J gene.

cdr3_aa: ASSIRGGHGNQPQH
v_call: TRBV19
j_call: TRBJ1-5

cdr3_aa: ATGDSSFEQY
v_call: TRBV6-5
j_call: TRBJ2-7

cdr3_aa: AKPGRIYGYT
v_call: TRBV6-6
j_call: TRBJ1-2

cdr3_aa: ASSLTDSYGYT
v_call: TRBV11-2
j_call: TRBJ1-2

cdr3_aa: ASSLWTASNYGYT
v_call: TRBV5-6
j_call: TRBJ1-2

cdr3_aa: ASSRQGSYEQY
v_call: TRBV6-1
j_call: TRBJ2-7

cdr3_aa: ASSTTGGGYNEQF
v_call: TRBV5-4
j_call: TRBJ2-1

cdr3_aa: ASSLEGTSGSVSYEQY
v_call: TRBV7-8
j_call: TRBJ2-7

cdr3_aa: ASSLGTMNYEQY
v_call: TRBV18
j_call: TRBJ2-7

cdr3_aa: ASSLSQGARGYT
v_call: TRBV11-1
j_call: TRBJ1-2

cdr3_aa: SVEIDWGQGYNEQF
v_call: TRBV29-1
j_call: TRBJ2-1

cdr3_aa: ASGYGRERGNQPQH
v_call: TRBV2
j_call: TRBJ1-5

cdr3_aa: ASNLGTGSTEAF
v_call: TRBV6-1
j_call: TRBJ1-1

cdr3_aa: ASRATSGSFDEQF
v_call: TRBV2
j_call: TRBJ2-1

cdr3_aa: ASSDPGQGAPHEQY
v_call: TRBV28
j_call: TRBJ2-7

cdr3_aa: ASSAPRDGTGTQY
v_call: TRBV18
j_call: TRBJ2-3

cdr3_aa: ATSGRGTQETQY
v_call: TRBV15
j_call: TRBJ2-5

cdr3_aa: ASSYAYGRVYNEQF
v_call: TRBV5-1
j_call: TRBJ2-1

cdr3_aa: AWSLGREGTDTQY
v_call: TRBV30
j_call: TRBJ2-3

cdr3_aa: ASSSSGQGTDTQY
v_call: TRBV4-1
j_call: TRBJ2-3

cdr3_aa: ASSSSLRGDNYGYT
v_call: TRBV28
j_call: TRBJ1-2

cdr3_aa: ASAIGGTDTQY
v_call: TRBV12-5
j_call: TRBJ2-3

cdr3_aa: ASSKTEANYGYT
v_call: TRBV5-1
j_call: TRBJ1-2

cdr3_aa: ASSFRRQGKGNQPQH
v_call: TRBV27
j_call: TRBJ1-5

cdr3_aa: ASSEALAHYEQY
v_call: TRBV2
j_call: TRBJ2-7

cdr3_aa: ASSPPGPGHYEQY
v_call: TRBV18
j_call: TRBJ2-7

cdr3_aa: ASSKQTTPGTKNIQY
v_call: TRBV19
j_call: TRBJ2-4

cdr3_aa: ASRPTGSGNTIY
v_call: TRBV6-1
j_call: TRBJ1-3

cdr3_aa: ASGLVNQGQLRVLT
v_call: TRBV12-5
j_call: TRBJ2-6

cdr3_aa: ASSPPGEPDTQY
v_call: TRBV18
j_call: TRBJ2-3

cdr3_aa: ASSPILNTEAF
v_call: TRBV5-6
j_call: TRBJ1-1